These 23 T cell receptor beta chains came from one sample sequenced in a study of beta chain features in type 1 diabetes. The study reverse transcribed the entire isolated RNA, so it sequenced expressed TCRB transcripts. TCRdb's table, derived via immunoSEQ multiplex PCR, lists solely in-frame clones and lacks some. The data show more than 300,000 clones, around 12% seen once. Sequencing was carried out using naive CD4+ T cells from blood. These receptors were taken from a man in his late teens or twenties in good health.

This clone was counted a few times. The chain employs TRBV15 and TRBJ2-1; D gene unclear. CDR3 size: 15 residues. Trimming stripped 1 base from V and 1 base from J, with 8 bases between. Germline assignment: CDR1 LNHNV and CDR2 YYDKDF (reference sequence). CDR3 loop: CATSRVRGSYNEQFF. CDR3 bases: TGTGCCACCAGCAGAGTACGCGGTTCCTACAATGAGCAGTTCTTC.

The CDR3 loop is CATSRGGSNRNQPQHF. The CDR3 nucleotides are TGTGCCACCAGCAGAGGTGGGAGTAATCGCAATCAGCCCCAGCATTTT. The gene calls are TRBV15 and TRBJ1-5, with D unresolved. Trimming cost V 1 base and J 2 bases, with 12 bases left between them. Germline CDR1 reads LNHNV; CDR2 reads YYDKDF (reference sequence). The CDR3 is 16 residues long.

This clone occurred once. The CDR3 nucleotides are TGCGCCAGCAGCTTGGCTATGGACAGGGGTGAGGGCTACACCTTC. It codes for CASSLAMDRGEGYTF. V and J are TRBV5-1 and TRBJ1-2, with 9 bases identical to TRBD1. J gave up 8 bases and V 0 bases, and 8 bases lay outside the gene matches. The CDR3 has 15 amino acids. Germline V gene data show CDR1 as SGHRS and CDR2 as YFSETQ.

Worth noting for this clone: In the same sample, other DNA sequences code for this CDR3. V and J are TRBV28 and TRBJ2-7, with D maybe TRBD1 (6 bases). The CDR3 contains 12 residues. The germline CDR1 and CDR2 sequences are MDHEN and SYDVKM. V lost 5 bases and J 3 bases, leaving 8 bases between the germline ends. The chain's CDR3 is CASSLQGYEQYF. The CDR3 DNA reads TGTGCCAGCAGTCTACAGGGCTACGAGCAGTACTTC.

This clone was found a few times. V usage is TRBV18 and J usage is TRBJ2-7; 9 bases align to TRBD2. V dropped 3 bases and J dropped 2; count of bases not matched to a gene: 5. CDR1 is KGHSH and CDR2 is LQKENI in the germline V gene. This CDR3 is built from 15 residues. CDR3 nucleotide sequence: TGTGCCAGCTCACCGGGACTAGCAGCTACCTACGAGCAGTACTTC. This translates into CASSPGLAATYEQYF.

This clone was counted between two and nine times. The J gene is TRBJ1-1, the V gene TRBV29-1; TRBD1 matches 12 bases. V was clipped by 2 bases and J by 0 bases; unmatched bases: 4. In germline, CDR1 is SQVTM, CDR2 ANQGSEA. The CDR3 consists of 16 residues. The CDR3 region is CSVERGQGAVNTEAFF. CDR3 nucleotide sequence: TGCAGCGTTGAAAGGGGACAGGGGGCCGTGAACACTGAAGCTTTCTTT.

This rearrangement joins TRBV28 to TRBJ2-5; D remains ambiguous. The length of the CDR3 is 13 residues. Germline assignment: CDR1 MDHEN and CDR2 SYDVKM. The V and J ends lost 5 bases and 1 base respectively, with 8 bases between them. The CDR3 coding sequence is TGTGCCAGCAGTCGCCACAGCCAAGAGACCCAGTACTTC. Translated, it gives CASSRHSQETQYF.

V and J are TRBV5-1 and TRBJ2-1; 7 bases match TRBD2. Losses at the gene ends were 3 bases for V and 15 bases for J; bases not matched to a gene: 9. The CDR3 extends over 12 amino acids. Germline V gives CDR1 SGHRS, CDR2 YFSETQ. CDR3 in DNA: TGCGCCAGCAGCTCTGATAGGCTAGCGGTGTTCTTC. Translation: CASSSDRLAVFF.

The chain links TRBV7-3 to TRBJ1-2; 7 bases map to TRBD1. With 0 bases clipped from V and 7 bases from J, the junction kept 5 bases outside the gene matches. Germline V gene data show CDR1 as SGHTA and CDR2 as FQGTGA. The CDR3 covers 14 residues. This chain's CDR3 is CASSLTYQGGGYTF. CDR3 nucleotides: TGTGCCAGCAGCTTAACGTATCAGGGGGGTGGCTACACCTTC.

The V call is TRBV28, the J call TRBJ1-2; 8 bases are a match to TRBD1. Germline lookup yields CDR1 MDHEN and CDR2 SYDVKM. CDR3 length: 16 amino acids. Trimming took 10 bases from V and 8 from J; bases not matched to a gene: 21. In DNA, the CDR3 is TGTGCCATCCTCCTCCGGGACAGGACGTTCGAAGGAGGCTACACCTTC. The encoded protein is CAILLRDRTFEGGYTF.

This chain connects TRBV6-5 to TRBJ1-5; unclear D gene. Germline CDR1 and CDR2: MNHEY and SVGAGI. The V and J ends lost 0 bases and 3 bases respectively, with 9 bases between them. The CDR3 loop spans 15 amino acids. CDR3 coding DNA: TGTGCCAGCAGTTACTCGGGAGTCGCCAATCAGCCCCAGCATTTT. This encodes CASSYSGVANQPQHF.

This clone occurred a few times. The CDR3 DNA is TGTGCCTGGAGTCCGGGACTAGCGGGAGGAGAGACCCAGTACTTC. Residues: CAWSPGLAGGETQYF. The genes are TRBV30 and TRBJ2-5; 15 bases match TRBD2. The germline V gene encodes CDR1 GTSNPN and CDR2 SVGIG (reference sequence). Trimming removed 2 bases from V and 4 bases from J; junction bases left unmatched: 2. The CDR3 is made up of 15 amino acids. Using reference TRBV30 and TRBJ2-5 for the parts outside the CDR3, the full variable domain is SQTIHQWPATLVQPVGSPLSLECTVEGTSNPNLYWYRQAAGRGLQLLFYSVGIGQISSEVPQNLSASRPQDRQFILSSKKLLLSDSGFYLCAWSPGLAGGETQYFGPGTRLLVL.

V usage is TRBV6-5 and J usage is TRBJ1-2; 11 nucleotides match TRBD1. With V trimmed by 5 bases and J by 5 bases, 4 bases remained unmatched. CDR1 and CDR2 (germline): MNHEY, SVGAGI. The CDR3 has 14 residues. CDR3 residues: CASSVGTGGYGYTF. In DNA, the CDR3 is TGTGCCAGCAGTGTCGGGACAGGGGGTTATGGCTACACCTTC.

This clone has only a few counts. The rearrangement uses TRBV18 and TRBJ1-2, with a tentative D call TRBD1 (5 bases). Trimming cost V 0 bases and J 5 bases, with 10 bases left between them. Germline CDR1 is KGHSH and CDR2 is LQKENI. The CDR3 runs to 14 residues. This chain's CDR3 is CASSPPVKGYGYTF. In DNA, the CDR3 is TGTGCCAGCTCACCACCGGTGAAGGGGTATGGCTACACCTTC.

The chain carries TRBV11-2 and TRBJ1-2, with unresolved D. The CDR3 is made up of 12 amino acids. Trimming stripped 3 bases from V and 2 bases from J, with 4 bases between. The germline gives CDR1 SGHAT, CDR2 FQNNGV. CDR3 DNA sequence: TGTGCCAGCAGCTTCGGGAACTATGGCTACACCTTC. Encoded protein: CASSFGNYGYTF.

The chain couples TRBV2 to TRBJ1-4; maybe TRBD1 (5 bases). Germline loops: CDR1 SNHLY, CDR2 FYNNEI. Trimming removed 4 bases from V and 5 bases from J, with 14 bases in between. The CDR3 spans 15 residues. The CDR3 region is CASSGQGSPNEKLFF. CDR3 nucleotide sequence: TGTGCCAGCAGTGGTCAGGGCAGCCCGAATGAAAAACTGTTTTTT.

The CDR3 here is CASSYSTGDTGELFF. CDR3 nucleotides: TGTGCCAGCAGTTACTCGACAGGGGACACCGGGGAGCTGTTTTTT. This chain links TRBV6-6 with TRBJ2-2, with 8 bases lining up with TRBD1. Germline V gene sequence: CDR1 MNHNY, CDR2 SVGAGI (reference sequence). V was clipped by 0 bases and J by 3 bases; unmatched bases: 0. There are 15 residues in the CDR3.

This clone was counted between two and nine times. CDR3 bases: TGTGCCAGCAGCCAGACTAGCGGGATGGAAGAGACCCAGTACTTC. Protein: CASSQTSGMEETQYF. This chain connects TRBV7-8 to TRBJ2-5; 11 bases fit TRBD2. The length of the CDR3 is 15 residues. After removal of 5 bases from V and 3 bases from J, the junction contained 5 bases not matched to a gene. The germline V gene encodes CDR1 SGHVS and CDR2 FQNEAQ.

The chain combines TRBV2 with TRBJ1-1; D not resolved. Trimming took off 7 bases at V and 1 base at J, with 13 bases between the two ends. Germline V gives CDR1 SNHLY, CDR2 FYNNEI. This CDR3 region has 14 residues. The CDR3, as DNA: TGTGCCAGCAAGGGCGACGCGGGGAACACTGAAGCTTTCTTT. Translated: CASKGDAGNTEAFF.

The chain combines TRBV5-6 with TRBJ1-1, with TRBD1 as a possible D gene (6 bases). CDR3 length: 16 amino acids. Trimming removed 4 bases from V and 5 bases from J, with 21 bases in between. In germline, CDR1 is SGHDT, CDR2 YYEEEE. The CDR3 DNA reads as TGTGCCAGCAGCCCACCCCAATACAGGGAACGGACTGAAGCTTTCTTT. It specifies CASSPPQYRERTEAFF.

In this sample, this clone turned up a few times. The chain links TRBV7-2 to TRBJ1-5; 7 bases agree with TRBD1. This CDR3 has 13 amino acids. J lost 5 bases, V lost 5 bases, and 3 bases had no gene match. Germline V lookup: CDR1 SGHTA, CDR2 FQGNSA. The CDR3 coding sequence is TGTGCCAGCAGCCCCAGGGGGGATCAGCCCCAGCATTTT. It encodes CASSPRGDQPQHF.

This sequence joins TRBV2 and TRBJ2-2, with 7 positions matching TRBD1. Germline CDR1 is SNHLY and CDR2 is FYNNEI. Trimming cost V 6 bases and J 0 bases; bases outside gene matches: 4. The CDR3 loop spans 15 amino acids. The CDR3 coding sequence is TGTGCCAGCAGGGGACAGCCGTCGAACACCGGGGAGCTGTTTTTT. Translating it yields CASRGQPSNTGELFF. The variable domain in full, with the rest retrieved from reference TRBV2 and TRBJ2-2, is EPEVTQTPSHQVTQMGQEVILRCVPISNHLYFYWYRQILGQKVEFLVSFYNNEISEKSEIFDDQFSVERPDGSNFTLKIRSTKLEDSAMYFCASRGQPSNTGELFFGEGSRLTVL.

V and J are TRBV15 and TRBJ2-7; 7 positions agree with TRBD1. The CDR3 totals 19 residues. J gave up 2 bases and V 0 bases, and 16 bases lay outside the gene matches. Per the germline V gene, CDR1 is LNHNV and CDR2 is YYDKDF (reference sequence). This chain's CDR3 is CATSRDLGGRQLRAYEQYF. CDR3 sequence (DNA): TGTGCCACCAGCAGAGATTTAGGGGGCAGGCAGCTCCGGGCCTACGAGCAGTACTTC.